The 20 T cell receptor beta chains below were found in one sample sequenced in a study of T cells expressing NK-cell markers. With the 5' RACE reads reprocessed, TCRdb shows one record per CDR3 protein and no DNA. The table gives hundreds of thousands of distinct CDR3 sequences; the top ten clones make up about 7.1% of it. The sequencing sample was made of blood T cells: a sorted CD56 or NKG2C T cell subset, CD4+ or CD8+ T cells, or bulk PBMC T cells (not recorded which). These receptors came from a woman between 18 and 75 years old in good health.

The CDR3 sequence is CASSVAQTGNTEAFF. The chain has TRBV9 and TRBJ1-1. Per the germline V gene, CDR1 is SGDLS and CDR2 is YYNGEE. The CDR3 runs 15 residues.

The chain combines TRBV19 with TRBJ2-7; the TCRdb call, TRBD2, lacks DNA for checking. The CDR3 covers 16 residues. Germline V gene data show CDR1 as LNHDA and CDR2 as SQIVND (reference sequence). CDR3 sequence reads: CASSLGLAGGTYEQYF.

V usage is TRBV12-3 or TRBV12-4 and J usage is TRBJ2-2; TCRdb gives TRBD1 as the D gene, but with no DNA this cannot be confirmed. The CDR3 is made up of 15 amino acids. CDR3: CASSPAHGGGGELFF.

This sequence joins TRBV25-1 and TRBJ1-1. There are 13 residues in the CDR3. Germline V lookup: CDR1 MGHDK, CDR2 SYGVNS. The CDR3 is CASRLNRNTEAFF.

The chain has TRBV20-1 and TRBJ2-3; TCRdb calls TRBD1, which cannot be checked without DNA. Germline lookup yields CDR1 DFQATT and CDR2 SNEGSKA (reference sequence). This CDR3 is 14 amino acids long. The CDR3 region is CSAQWGQGTDTQYF.

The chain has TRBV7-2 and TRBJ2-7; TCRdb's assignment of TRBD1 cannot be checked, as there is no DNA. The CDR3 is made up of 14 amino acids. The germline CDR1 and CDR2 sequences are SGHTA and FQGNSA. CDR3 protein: CASSHRDGFYEQYF. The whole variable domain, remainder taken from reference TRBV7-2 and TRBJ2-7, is GAGVSQSPSNKVTEKGKDVELRCDPISGHTALYWYRQSLGQGLEFLIYFQGNSAPDKSGLPSDRFSAERTGGSVSTLTIQRTQQEDSAVYLCASSHRDGFYEQYFGPGTRLTVT.

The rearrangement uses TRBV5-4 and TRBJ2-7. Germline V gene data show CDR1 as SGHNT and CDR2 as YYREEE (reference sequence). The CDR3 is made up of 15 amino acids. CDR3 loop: CASSLAGRSSYEQYF.

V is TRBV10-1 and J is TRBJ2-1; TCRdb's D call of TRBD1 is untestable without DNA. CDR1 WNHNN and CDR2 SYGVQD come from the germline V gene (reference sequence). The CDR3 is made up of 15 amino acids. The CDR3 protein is CASLLPVGGYNEQFF.

The CDR3 here is CASTARTENGEAFF. The chain is built from TRBV12-3 or TRBV12-4 and TRBJ1-1. The CDR3 has 14 residues.

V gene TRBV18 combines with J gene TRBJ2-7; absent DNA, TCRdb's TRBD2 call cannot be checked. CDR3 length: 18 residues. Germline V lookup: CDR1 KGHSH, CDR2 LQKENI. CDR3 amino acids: CASSPGDSSSGSTYEQYF.

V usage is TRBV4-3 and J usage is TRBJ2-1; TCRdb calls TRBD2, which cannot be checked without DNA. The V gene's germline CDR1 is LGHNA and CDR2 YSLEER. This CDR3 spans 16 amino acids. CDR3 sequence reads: CASSREILAGDNEQFF.

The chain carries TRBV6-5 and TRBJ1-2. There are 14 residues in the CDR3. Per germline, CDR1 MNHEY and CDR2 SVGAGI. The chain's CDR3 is CASSYGGVNYGYTF.

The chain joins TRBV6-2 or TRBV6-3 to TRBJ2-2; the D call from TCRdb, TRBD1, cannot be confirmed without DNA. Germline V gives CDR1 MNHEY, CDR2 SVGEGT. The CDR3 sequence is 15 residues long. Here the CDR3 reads CASTPHGTNTGELFF.

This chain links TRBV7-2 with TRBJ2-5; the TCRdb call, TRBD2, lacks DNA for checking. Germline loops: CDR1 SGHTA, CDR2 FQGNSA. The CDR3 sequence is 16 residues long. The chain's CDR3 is CASSLGSSSGQETQYF.

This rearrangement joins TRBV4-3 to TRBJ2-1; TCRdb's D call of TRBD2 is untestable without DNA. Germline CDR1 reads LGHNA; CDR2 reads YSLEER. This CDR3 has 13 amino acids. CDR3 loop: CASSQDGWEKQFF.

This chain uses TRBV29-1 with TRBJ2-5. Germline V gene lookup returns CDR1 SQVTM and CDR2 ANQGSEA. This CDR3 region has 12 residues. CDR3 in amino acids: CSVGFGLETQYF.

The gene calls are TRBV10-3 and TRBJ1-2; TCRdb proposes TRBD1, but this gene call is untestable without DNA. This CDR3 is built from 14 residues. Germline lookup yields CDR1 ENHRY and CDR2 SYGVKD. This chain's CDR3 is CAISELNRGGGYTF.

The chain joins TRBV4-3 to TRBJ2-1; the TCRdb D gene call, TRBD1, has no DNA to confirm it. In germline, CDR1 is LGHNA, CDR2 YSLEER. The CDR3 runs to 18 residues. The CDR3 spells CASSLGASGGGTYNEQFF.

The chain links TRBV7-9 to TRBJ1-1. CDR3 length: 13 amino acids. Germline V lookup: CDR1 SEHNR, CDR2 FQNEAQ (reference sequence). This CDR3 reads CASSFSANTEAFF.

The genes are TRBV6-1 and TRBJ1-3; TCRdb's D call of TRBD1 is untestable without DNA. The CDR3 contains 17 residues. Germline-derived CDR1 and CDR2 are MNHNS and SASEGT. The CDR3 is CASSPSGGQSSGNTIYF.